A selection of T cell receptor beta chains follows, all from one sample in a study of shared clonotypes between healthy human individuals. Generated by immunoSEQ multiplex PCR, the TCRdb table keeps only in-frame clones and is missing some. The table lists roughly 2.4 million clones, approximately 94% of them singletons. The sequenced material came from naive CD4+ T cells sorted from blood. These receptors were obtained from a man aged 18-30 years in good health. Each CDR3 is given with its conserved first and last residue. A D gene is named only where the DNA matches it firmly. Clone size is stated in some rows and not others, as once, few, many or a class when expanded.

clone_size: NA
v_call: TRBV5-1
d_call: TRBD1
j_call: TRBJ2-6
cdr3_aa: CASSPSGTGGSGANVLTF
cdr3_nt: TGCGCCAGCAGCCCATCCGGGACAGGGGGCTCTGGGGCCAACGTCCTGACTTTC

clone_size: NA
v_call: TRBV30
d_call: NA
j_call: TRBJ1-3
cdr3_aa: CAWKQGAGNTIYF
cdr3_nt: TGTGCCTGGAAACAGGGCGCTGGAAACACCATATATTTT

clone_size: NA
v_call: TRBV5-1
d_call: NA
j_call: TRBJ2-3
cdr3_aa: CASSSRTGTDTQYF
cdr3_nt: TGCGCCAGCAGCTCACGGACAGGCACAGATACGCAGTATTTT

clone_size: NA
v_call: TRBV7-7
d_call: NA
j_call: TRBJ2-1
cdr3_aa: CASSVNGGHEQFF
cdr3_nt: TGTGCTAGCAGCGTGAATGGGGGCCATGAGCAGTTCTTC

clone_size: NA
v_call: TRBV28
d_call: TRBD1
j_call: TRBJ2-7
cdr3_aa: CASSWGFGTGNFYEQYF
cdr3_nt: TGTGCCAGCAGTTGGGGGTTTGGGACAGGGAATTTCTACGAGCAGTACTTC

clone_size: NA
v_call: TRBV30
d_call: NA
j_call: TRBJ2-7
cdr3_aa: CAWSSGRLISEQYF
cdr3_nt: TGTGCCTGGAGTTCGGGCAGGTTGATCTCCGAGCAGTACTTC

clone_size: NA
v_call: TRBV11-2
d_call: NA
j_call: TRBJ2-6
cdr3_aa: CASSPTKISGANVLTF
cdr3_nt: TGTGCCAGCAGCCCAACAAAAATCTCTGGGGCCAACGTCCTGACTTTC

clone_size: NA
v_call: TRBV15
d_call: TRBD1
j_call: TRBJ2-7
cdr3_aa: CATKADRGTYEQYF
cdr3_nt: TGTGCCACCAAAGCGGACAGGGGGACATACGAGCAGTACTTC

clone_size: NA
v_call: TRBV5-1
d_call: TRBD2
j_call: TRBJ2-7
cdr3_aa: CASSFKPGAGVPYEQYF
cdr3_nt: TGCGCCAGCAGTTTTAAACCAGGAGCGGGAGTCCCATACGAGCAGTACTTC

clone_size: NA
v_call: TRBV4-1
d_call: TRBD2
j_call: TRBJ2-7
cdr3_aa: CASSQAATLGGDRNEQYF
cdr3_nt: TGCGCCAGCAGCCAGGCGGCAACTCTGGGGGGGGATCGGAACGAGCAGTACTTC

clone_size: NA
v_call: TRBV2
d_call: NA
j_call: TRBJ1-1
cdr3_aa: CASLLEEPLNTEAFF
cdr3_nt: TGTGCCAGCCTCCTTGAGGAGCCCTTGAACACTGAAGCTTTCTTT

clone_size: NA
v_call: TRBV27
d_call: NA
j_call: TRBJ2-7
cdr3_aa: CASSLWGTGGSYEQYF
cdr3_nt: TGTGCCAGCAGTTTATGGGGAACCGGGGGCTCCTACGAGCAGTACTTC

clone_size: once
v_call: TRBV7-2
d_call: NA
j_call: TRBJ2-7
cdr3_aa: CASSQSGTVPPYEQYF
cdr3_nt: TGTGCCAGCAGCCAATCAGGCACCGTCCCCCCATACGAGCAGTACTTC

clone_size: NA
v_call: TRBV20-1
d_call: NA
j_call: TRBJ2-5
cdr3_aa: CSADSQETQYF
cdr3_nt: TGCAGTGCAGACAGTCAAGAGACCCAGTACTTC

clone_size: NA
v_call: TRBV14
d_call: NA
j_call: TRBJ1-6
cdr3_aa: CASSQGGSSYNSPLHF
cdr3_nt: TGTGCCAGCAGCCAAGGGGGAAGCTCCTATAATTCACCCCTCCACTTT

clone_size: NA
v_call: TRBV4-1
d_call: TRBD1
j_call: TRBJ2-7
cdr3_aa: CASSQVETGTITQYF
cdr3_nt: TGCGCCAGCAGCCAAGTCGAGACAGGGACCATTACCCAGTACTTC

clone_size: NA
v_call: TRBV29-1
d_call: TRBD1
j_call: TRBJ2-6
cdr3_aa: CSVMTGAAGANVLTF
cdr3_nt: TGCAGCGTTATGACAGGGGCAGCCGGGGCCAACGTCCTGACTTTC

clone_size: NA
v_call: TRBV6-7
d_call: TRBD1
j_call: TRBJ1-5
cdr3_aa: CASSCPGTGYKPQHF
cdr3_nt: TGTGCCAGCAGTTGCCCAGGGACAGGATACAAGCCCCAGCATTTT

clone_size: NA
v_call: TRBV10-2
d_call: TRBD2
j_call: TRBJ2-2
cdr3_aa: CASRVSGGRAGELFF
cdr3_nt: TGCGCCAGCAGAGTTAGCGGGGGACGGGCCGGGGAGCTGTTTTTT

clone_size: NA
v_call: TRBV6-5
d_call: NA
j_call: TRBJ1-2
cdr3_aa: CASLGAAYGYTF
cdr3_nt: TGTGCCAGTCTTGGGGCAGCCTATGGCTACACCTTC

clone_size: NA
v_call: TRBV19
d_call: TRBD1
j_call: TRBJ1-1
cdr3_aa: CASTGQGYTEAFF
cdr3_nt: TGTGCCAGTACCGGACAGGGGTACACTGAAGCTTTCTTT

clone_size: few
v_call: TRBV18
d_call: TRBD2
j_call: TRBJ2-5
cdr3_aa: CASSPSGRSLETQYF
cdr3_nt: TGTGCCAGCTCCCCCAGCGGGAGAAGTTTGGAGACCCAGTACTTC

clone_size: NA
v_call: TRBV4-1
d_call: NA
j_call: TRBJ1-1
cdr3_aa: CASSQADTNTEAFF
cdr3_nt: TGCGCCAGCAGCCAAGCGGACACGAACACTGAAGCTTTCTTT

clone_size: NA
v_call: TRBV6-1
d_call: NA
j_call: TRBJ1-4
cdr3_aa: CASSERAQATNEKLFF
cdr3_nt: TGTGCCAGCAGTGAAAGGGCACAGGCAACTAATGAAAAACTGTTTTTT

clone_size: once
v_call: TRBV7-2
d_call: TRBD2
j_call: TRBJ2-1
cdr3_aa: CASSLAGGLTEQFF
cdr3_nt: TGTGCCAGCAGTCTAGCGGGAGGGCTCACTGAGCAGTTCTTC

clone_size: NA
v_call: TRBV7-2
d_call: TRBD2
j_call: TRBJ2-2
cdr3_aa: CASSQRLAGVAGELFF
cdr3_nt: TGTGCCAGCAGCCAAAGACTAGCGGGAGTGGCCGGGGAGCTGTTTTTT

clone_size: NA
v_call: TRBV21-1
d_call: NA
j_call: TRBJ1-5
cdr3_aa: CASSKGHDTPNQPQHF
cdr3_nt: TGTGCCAGCAGCAAAGGTCATGACACGCCCAATCAGCCCCAGCATTTT

clone_size: NA
v_call: TRBV6-1
d_call: TRBD2
j_call: TRBJ2-7
cdr3_aa: CASSALQGLAYEQYF
cdr3_nt: TGTGCCAGCAGTGCCCTACAGGGACTAGCCTACGAGCAGTACTTC

clone_size: NA
v_call: TRBV27
d_call: NA
j_call: TRBJ1-5
cdr3_aa: CASSLRGRFSNQPQHF
cdr3_nt: TGTGCCAGCAGCTTAAGGGGCCGGTTCAGCAATCAGCCCCAGCATTTT